Listed here are 25 T cell receptor beta chains from one sample, sequenced in a study of cytomegalovirus exposure and HLA in healthy donors. Profiling relied on immunoSEQ multiplex PCR, and the TCRdb table lists in-frame clones only, not all of them. The sample records roughly 120,000 clones, around 87% being singletons. Sequencing was performed on PBMCs. These receptors were taken from a woman aged 25 to 45 in good health and CMV-seropositive.

This clone is a singleton in its sample. The genes are TRBV28 and TRBJ1-2; 10 bases align to TRBD1. Germline CDR1 and CDR2: MDHEN and SYDVKM. J lost 5 bases, V lost 2 bases, and 2 bases had no gene match. The CDR3 is 14 residues long. The CDR3 loop is CASSLQGQGYGYTF. CDR3 nucleotides: TGTGCCAGCAGTTTACAGGGACAGGGGTATGGCTACACCTTC.

The chain joins TRBV9 to TRBJ2-7, with D maybe TRBD1 (6 bases). CDR3 length: 15 amino acids. V dropped 4 bases and J dropped 2 bases, with 16 bases sitting between them. The germline gives CDR1 SGDLS, CDR2 YYNGEE. The DNA for the CDR3 is TGTGCCAGCAGCCCAGGGGTGGGATCTCCCTACGAGCAGTACTTC. Translation: CASSPGVGSPYEQYF. Supplemented by reference TRBV9 and TRBJ2-7, the full variable domain reads DSGVTQTPKHLITATGQRVTLRCSPRSGDLSVYWYQQSLDQGLQFLIQYYNGEERAKGNILERFSAQQFPDLHSELNLSSLELGDSALYFCASSPGVGSPYEQYFGPGTRLTVT.

The genes are TRBV29-1 and TRBJ2-1; the D gene is possibly TRBD1 (6 bases). The CDR3 sequence is 15 residues long. The V end was cut by 4 bases, the J end by 0 bases, with 13 bases between. The germline V gene encodes CDR1 SQVTM and CDR2 ANQGSEA. The CDR3 nucleotides read TGCAGCGTTGTGTCCAGGGGCCTCTCCTACAATGAGCAGTTCTTC. Protein: CSVVSRGLSYNEQFF.

The V and J genes are TRBV18 and TRBJ1-2, with D tentatively TRBD1 (5 bases). This CDR3 is built from 13 residues. Trimming removed 4 bases at V and 3 bases at J, with 9 bases between. Germline V lookup: CDR1 KGHSH, CDR2 LQKENI. The DNA for the CDR3 is TGTGCCAGCTCACGCGGGACGGACTATGGCTACACCTTC. Residues: CASSRGTDYGYTF.

This clone was seen a single time. The chain links TRBV11-2 to TRBJ1-1; D uncertain. This CDR3 contains 13 residues. Trimming removed 2 bases from V and 10 bases from J, with 14 bases in between. Germline-derived CDR1 and CDR2 are SGHAT and FQNNGV. The CDR3, as DNA: TGTGCCAGCAGCTTAACGTATTCGGGTGCAGCTTTCTTT. Encoded protein: CASSLTYSGAAFF. The full variable domain, rest sourced from reference TRBV11-2 and TRBJ1-1, is EAGVAQSPRYKIIEKRQSVAFWCNPISGHATLYWYQQILGQGPKLLIQFQNNGVVDDSQLPKDRFSAERLKGVDSTLKIQPAKLEDSAVYLCASSLTYSGAAFFGQGTRLTVV.

This rearrangement joins TRBV28 to TRBJ1-2; the match to TRBD1 covers 8 bases. CDR1 is MDHEN and CDR2 is SYDVKM in the germline V gene. J gave up 8 bases and V 6 bases, and 11 bases lay outside the gene matches. The CDR3 is 14 amino acids. This chain's CDR3 is CASRTSGGAGGYTF. The CDR3 DNA sequence: TGTGCCAGCAGGACCTCAGGGGGCGCGGGGGGCTACACCTTC.

The V call is TRBV4-1, the J call TRBJ2-1; the D is unclear. The CDR3 totals 16 residues. The V gene lost 2 bases and the J gene lost 6 bases, with 17 bases spanning the gap. CDR1 is MGHRA, CDR2 YSYEKL, per germline. CDR3 sequence (DNA): TGCGCCAGCAGCCAACGAATCCGGGTTCAACGCAATGAGCAGTTCTTC. This encodes CASSQRIRVQRNEQFF.

The chain combines TRBV28 with TRBJ2-7; D is ambiguous. Trimming shortened V by 6 bases and J by 0 bases, and 18 bases separated the two germline ends. The CDR3 runs 16 residues. The V gene's germline CDR1 is MDHEN and CDR2 SYDVKM. This CDR3 reads CASSYTLEQSSYEQYF. The CDR3, as DNA: TGTGCCAGCAGCTATACGTTGGAGCAGAGCTCCTACGAGCAGTACTTC. The full variable domain, rest sourced from reference TRBV28 and TRBJ2-7, is DVKVTQSSRYLVKRTGEKVFLECVQDMDHENMFWYRQDPGLGLRLIYFSYDVKMKEKGDIPEGYSVSREKKERFSLILESASTNQTSMYLCASSYTLEQSSYEQYFGPGTRLTVT.

This chain links TRBV30 with TRBJ1-3; tentatively, D is TRBD1 (6 bases). Germline CDR1 and CDR2: GTSNPN and SVGIG (reference sequence). This CDR3 region has 14 residues. Trimming took 7 bases from V and 4 from J, leaving 17 bases between them. This chain's CDR3 is CALGRGGAGNTIYF. CDR3 nucleotide sequence: TGTGCCTTAGGCCGTGGGGGCGCGGGAAACACCATATATTTT.

The V gene is TRBV27, the J gene TRBJ1-1; D gene unclear. With 3 bases removed from V and 6 bases from J, the gap between germline ends came to 14 bases. CDR3 length equals 14 residues. The germline gives CDR1 MNHEY, CDR2 SMNVEV (reference sequence). The CDR3 nucleotides are TGTGCCAGCAGTTTTTCGACGGTCGGAGCTGAAGCTTTCTTT. It encodes CASSFSTVGAEAFF.

The chain joins TRBV2 to TRBJ2-7; 8 nucleotides agree with TRBD2. This CDR3 region has 14 residues. Losses at the gene ends were 2 bases for V and 2 bases for J; bases not matched to a gene: 2. Germline-derived CDR1 and CDR2 are SNHLY and FYNNEI. CDR3 coding DNA: TGTGCCAGCAGTGAACCCGGGGGGGCCTACGAGCAGTACTTC. Amino acid sequence: CASSEPGGAYEQYF.

This chain connects TRBV28 to TRBJ1-5; 10 bases match TRBD1. Trimming cost V 5 bases and J 6 bases; bases outside gene matches: 7. Germline CDR1 MDHEN, CDR2 SYDVKM. The CDR3 has 15 residues. CDR3 DNA sequence: TGTGCCAGCAGTAGGGACAGGGGCGGAGGTCAGCCCCAGCATTTT. It specifies CASSRDRGGGQPQHF.

The chain employs TRBV4-2 and TRBJ1-1; no clear D. The CDR3 is 14 residues long. V lost 0 bases to trimming and J lost 4 bases, with 9 bases between them. Germline CDR1 LGHNA, CDR2 YNFKEQ. The CDR3 protein is CASSQDLGVTEAFF. CDR3 DNA sequence: TGTGCCAGCAGCCAAGATCTCGGGGTCACTGAAGCTTTCTTT.

This clone turned up a few times. This chain uses TRBV9 with TRBJ1-6; D not certain. CDR3 size: 13 residues. Looked up from germline, CDR1 is SGDLS and CDR2 is YYNGEE. V was pared by 0 bases and J by 8 bases, with 6 bases between. In DNA, the CDR3 is TGTGCCAGCAGCGTAGCGGGAGATTCACCCCTCCACTTT. Protein: CASSVAGDSPLHF.

The chain recombines TRBV27 with TRBJ1-2, with unresolved D. The CDR3 length is 13 residues. V dropped 5 bases and J dropped 6 bases, with 13 bases sitting between them. Germline values: CDR1 MNHEY, CDR2 SMNVEV (reference sequence). The CDR3 DNA reads TGTGCCAGCAGTATTGACCCGACAAATGGCTACACCTTC. Amino acids: CASSIDPTNGYTF.

This clone occurred a few times. The chain has TRBV5-4 and TRBJ2-1; 11 bases map to TRBD2. The ends lost 4 bases at V and 4 bases at J; junction bases unmatched: 4. CDR1 and CDR2 (germline): SGHNT, YYREEE (reference sequence). This CDR3 is 15 amino acids long. As DNA, the CDR3 is TGTGCCAGCAGCCCGACTAGCGGGATGTACAATGAGCAGTTCTTC. Translating it yields CASSPTSGMYNEQFF.

This clone was seen only once. This chain connects TRBV29-1 to TRBJ1-1; D is unresolved. This CDR3 spans 11 amino acids. V shed 4 bases and J shed 6 bases, with 9 bases lying between them. CDR1 is SQVTM and CDR2 is ANQGSEA in the germline V gene. The CDR3 loop reads CSVVALSEAFF. Here the CDR3 DNA reads TGCAGCGTTGTCGCGTTATCTGAAGCTTTCTTT.

J is TRBJ2-5 and V is TRBV30; no clear D gene. V shed 2 bases and J shed 2 bases, with 9 bases lying between them. Germline V lookup: CDR1 GTSNPN, CDR2 SVGIG (reference sequence). This CDR3 contains 13 residues. The CDR3 bases are TGTGCCTGGAGTTGGCCACCTCAAGAGACCCAGTACTTC. This encodes CAWSWPPQETQYF.

V usage is TRBV2 and J usage is TRBJ2-3, with TRBD2 matching over 7 bases. CDR1 and CDR2 from the germline V gene are SNHLY and FYNNEI. After removal of 6 bases from V and 3 bases from J, the junction contained 9 bases not matched to a gene. CDR3 length: 15 amino acids. The CDR3 protein is CASRVGGSRTDTQYF. CDR3 DNA: TGTGCCAGCAGAGTTGGCGGGAGTCGGACAGATACGCAGTATTTT.

V usage is TRBV4-2 and J usage is TRBJ2-3, with 8 bases aligning to TRBD1. Trimming took 1 base from V and 4 from J; bases not matched to a gene: 7. This CDR3 contains 16 residues. CDR1 is LGHNA and CDR2 is YNFKEQ in the germline V gene. CDR3 sequence (DNA): TGTGCCAGCAGCCAAGTGCCAGGGGGCCTCTCAGATACGCAGTATTTT. Translating gives CASSQVPGGLSDTQYF.

The V and J genes are TRBV5-1 and TRBJ2-2; D may be TRBD1 (6 bases). The germline V and J ends were trimmed by 5 bases and 3 bases, with 11 bases remaining between them. This CDR3 has 14 amino acids. Germline values: CDR1 SGHRS, CDR2 YFSETQ. CDR3 sequence: CASRLPGDTGELFF. The CDR3 bases are TGCGCCAGCAGACTTCCAGGGGACACCGGGGAGCTGTTTTTT.

V is TRBV29-1 and J is TRBJ2-1, with TRBD2 matching over 10 bases. There are 15 residues in the CDR3. Germline CDR1 is SQVTM and CDR2 is ANQGSEA. The J segment lost 9 bases and the V segment lost 7 bases, leaving 15 bases of the junction unmatched. In DNA, the CDR3 is TGCAGCGGCTCCGGGACTAGCGCCAAGAAGGGTGAGCAGTTCTTC. Amino acids: CSGSGTSAKKGEQFF.

J is TRBJ2-1 and V is TRBV6-1, with D uncertain. The germline V and J ends were trimmed by 3 bases and 0 bases, with 12 bases remaining between them. This CDR3 has 16 residues. Looked up from germline, CDR1 is MNHNS and CDR2 is SASEGT. CDR3 sequence reads: CASSDIMRPSYNEQFF. CDR3 nucleotide sequence: TGTGCCAGCAGTGACATTATGCGTCCCTCCTACAATGAGCAGTTCTTC.

The chain links TRBV7-2 to TRBJ1-4; no clear D. CDR1 SGHTA and CDR2 FQGNSA come from the germline V gene. Trimming took off 5 bases at V and 0 bases at J, with 13 bases between the two ends. This CDR3 contains 16 residues. This CDR3 reads CASSRGLFATNEKLFF. CDR3 coding DNA: TGTGCCAGCAGCCGCGGACTCTTTGCAACTAATGAAAAACTGTTTTTT.

Written as DNA, the CDR3 is TGTGCCAGCTCACCACCGGGATCTACTAGGAATGAGCAGTTCTTC. It encodes CASSPPGSTRNEQFF. The chain is built from TRBV18 and TRBJ2-1; possible D gene TRBD2, 5 bases. CDR1 KGHSH and CDR2 LQKENI come from the germline V gene. V gave up 0 bases and J gave up 7 bases, with 13 bases separating them. The CDR3 has 15 amino acids.